The T cell receptor beta chain under discussion was sequenced for a study of blood T cell repertoires in COVID-19. The overall study: The analysed material was cDNA or gDNA that came from T cells, B-cell-depleted T cells, or PBMCs.

CDR3 length equals 15 residues. Germline CDR1 reads MNHEY; CDR2 reads SVGEGT. Losses at the gene ends were 2 bases for V and 3 bases for J; bases not matched to a gene: 4. The data were produced by immunoSEQ multiplex PCR, yet TCRdb's version contains in-frame clones alone and is incomplete. The sample has 45,000 to 60,000 clones, roughly 80% seen once. The TCR comes from a human donor in a cohort sampled during active COVID-19. Material: peripheral blood. The gene calls are TRBV6-2 or TRBV6-3 and TRBJ2-3; 8 nucleotides line up with TRBD2. Here the CDR3 DNA reads TGTGCCAGCAGTTACCCGCGGGGGGCAACAGATACGCAGTATTTT. Translation gives CASSYPRGATDTQYF.